A single sample is the source of the 15 T cell receptor beta chains below, sequenced in a study of blood T cell repertoires in COVID-19. This table comes from immunoSEQ multiplex PCR, and its TCRdb copy is limited to in-frame clones, with some not included. The top ten clones hold less than 8% of a sample with approximately 200,000 clones, around 80% of them seen once. Sequenced sample: PBMCs or T cells enriched from blood (not recorded which). The receptors here all came from a woman in her thirties or forties with acute COVID-19.

The CDR3 coding sequence is TGTGCCAGCATCCAAGATAGGGGCTGGGAGCTGTTTTTT. Translation gives CASIQDRGWELFF. The rearrangement joins TRBV7-2 to TRBJ2-2; weak D call: TRBD1 (5 bases). V shed 7 bases and J shed 9 bases, with 15 bases lying between them. This CDR3 is built from 13 residues. Looked up from germline, CDR1 is SGHTA and CDR2 is FQGNSA.

This chain links TRBV5-8 with TRBJ2-5; D perhaps matches TRBD1 (5 bases). Germline V gene sequence: CDR1 SGHTS, CDR2 YDEGEE. V was shortened by 0 bases and J by 4 bases, with 13 bases between the two germline ends. The length of the CDR3 is 15 residues. The CDR3 sequence: CASSLGQGKGETQYF. CDR3 nucleotides: TGTGCCAGCAGCTTGGGCCAGGGAAAGGGAGAGACCCAGTACTTC.

The gene calls are TRBV5-1 and TRBJ2-6, with TRBD1 identical over 9 bases. V gave up 3 bases and J gave up 1 base; unmatched junction bases: 8. CDR3 length: 18 amino acids. Germline loops: CDR1 SGHRS, CDR2 YFSETQ. The CDR3 region is CASSSPRDRASGANVLTF. The CDR3, as DNA: TGCGCCAGCAGCTCGCCCCGGGACAGGGCATCTGGGGCCAACGTCCTGACTTTC. Using reference TRBV5-1 and TRBJ2-6 for the parts outside the CDR3, the full variable domain is KAGVTQTPRYLIKTRGQQVTLSCSPISGHRSVSWYQQTPGQGLQFLFEYFSETQRNKGNFPGRFSGRQFSNSRSEMNVSTLELGDSALYLCASSSPRDRASGANVLTFGAGSRLTVL.

The chain recombines TRBV15 with TRBJ2-1; TRBD2 matches 12 bases. The CDR3 is 20 amino acids. Germline CDR1 LNHNV, CDR2 YYDKDF (reference sequence). V was pared by 1 base and J by 0 bases, with 10 bases of the junction left unmatched. The CDR3 loop reads CATSRGLTSGGLSSYNEQFF. CDR3 DNA sequence: TGTGCCACCAGCAGAGGCCTTACTAGCGGGGGGCTTAGCTCCTACAATGAGCAGTTCTTC.

The V and J genes are TRBV28 and TRBJ1-4; possible D gene TRBD1, 5 bases. The CDR3 covers 13 residues. Germline V lookup: CDR1 MDHEN, CDR2 SYDVKM. Between the trimmed V and J ends, which lost 7 bases and 4 bases, there was a span of 10 bases. The CDR3 DNA sequence: TGTGCCAGCACCGTCGGGGGTAATGAAAAACTGTTTTTT. Protein: CASTVGGNEKLFF.

This clone was picked up one time. The chain is built from TRBV9 and TRBJ1-1; the D gene is possibly TRBD1 (5 bases). V shed 0 bases and J shed 8 bases, with 11 bases lying between them. Germline assignment: CDR1 SGDLS and CDR2 YYNGEE. The CDR3 sequence is 13 residues long. For the CDR3, the DNA is TGTGCCAGCAGCGTAGACCCCACAGGAGAAGCTTTCTTT. It codes for CASSVDPTGEAFF.

This clone appeared a few times. The rearrangement uses TRBV18 and TRBJ1-2; D uncertain. Germline V gene lookup returns CDR1 KGHSH and CDR2 LQKENI. V gave up 3 bases and J gave up 4 bases, with 6 bases separating them. This CDR3 region has 12 residues. The CDR3 protein is CASSPSVYGYTF. For the CDR3, the DNA is TGTGCCAGCTCACCTTCCGTCTATGGCTACACCTTC.

This chain uses TRBV19 with TRBJ1-2; unclear D gene. The CDR3 is 14 amino acids. Looked up from germline, CDR1 is LNHDA and CDR2 is SQIVND (reference sequence). Trimming took 6 bases from V and 1 from J, leaving 12 bases between them. CDR3 nucleotide sequence: TGTGCCAGTAGGCGGGATTTTATTAACTATGGCTACACCTTC. Its protein is CASRRDFINYGYTF. The full variable domain, with the rest looked up from reference TRBV19 and TRBJ1-2, is DGGITQSPKYLFRKEGQNVTLSCEQNLNHDAMYWYRQDPGQGLRLIYYSQIVNDFQKGDIAEGYSVSREKKESFPLTVTSAQKNPTAFYLCASRRDFINYGYTFGSGTRLTVV.

The sample holds a few counts of this clone. The sample holds other DNA sequences that translate to the same CDR3. The rearrangement joins TRBV18 to TRBJ1-1; D gene uncertain. The CDR3 covers 12 residues. Germline CDR1 and CDR2: KGHSH and LQKENI. V was shortened by 4 bases and J by 1 base, with 4 bases between the two germline ends. CDR3 sequence (DNA): TGTGCCAGCTCACAGCAGAACACTGAAGCTTTCTTT. Translating gives CASSQQNTEAFF.

The rearrangement uses TRBV11-2 and TRBJ2-7; TRBD1 agrees at 7 bases. Germline CDR1 SGHAT, CDR2 FQNNGV. V dropped 5 bases and J dropped 1; count of bases not matched to a gene: 17. This CDR3 spans 18 amino acids. In DNA, the CDR3 is TGTGCCAGCAGCCGGGGTGGGTGGGGACAGACTTTATCCTACGAGCAGTACTTC. Translation: CASSRGGWGQTLSYEQYF. Drawing the rest from reference TRBV11-2 and TRBJ2-7, the complete variable domain is EAGVAQSPRYKIIEKRQSVAFWCNPISGHATLYWYQQILGQGPKLLIQFQNNGVVDDSQLPKDRFSAERLKGVDSTLKIQPAKLEDSAVYLCASSRGGWGQTLSYEQYFGPGTRLTVT.

The chain recombines TRBV5-1 with TRBJ2-1; 9 nucleotides agree with TRBD2. V was pared by 0 bases and J by 9 bases, with 7 bases of the junction left unmatched. Germline lookup yields CDR1 SGHRS and CDR2 YFSETQ. This CDR3 contains 15 residues. The CDR3 region is CASSLGGGEVGEQFF. The CDR3 DNA is TGCGCCAGCAGCTTGGGCGGGGGGGAAGTTGGTGAGCAGTTCTTC.

The rearrangement joins TRBV11-2 to TRBJ2-7, with 8 bases lining up with TRBD1. After removal of 7 bases from V and 3 bases from J, the junction contained 8 bases not matched to a gene. The CDR3 extends over 14 amino acids. Germline CDR1 reads SGHAT; CDR2 reads FQNNGV. The CDR3 DNA follows: TGTGCCAGCACCCCGACCGGACAGGGCTACGAGCAGTACTTC. Translated: CASTPTGQGYEQYF.

Only one count was recorded for this clone. At one boundary the junction diverges from the germline segment, which might be a read error. The chain couples TRBV28 to TRBJ2-1; 9 bases match TRBD1. This CDR3 contains 13 residues. Germline V gene lookup returns CDR1 MDHEN and CDR2 SYDVKM. The CDR3 spells CASSLGVGQGRIF. DNA of the CDR3: TGTGCCAGCAGTTTAGGAGTGGGACAGGGCCGGATCTTC.

The CDR3 DNA follows: TGTGCCTGGATTACTAGCTCTGGAAACACCATATATTTT. Its protein is CAWITSSGNTIYF. This sequence joins TRBV30 and TRBJ1-3; D is undetermined. The CDR3 runs to 13 residues. V was cut by 4 bases and J by 0 bases, with 7 bases left in between. Germline V lookup: CDR1 GTSNPN, CDR2 SVGIG (reference sequence).

V and J are TRBV2 and TRBJ2-1; 14 nucleotides align to TRBD2. After removal of 6 bases from V and 7 bases from J, the junction contained 8 bases not matched to a gene. CDR1 SNHLY and CDR2 FYNNEI come from the germline V gene. The CDR3 is 16 amino acids. The chain's CDR3 is CASSLTSGRAGNEQFF. The CDR3 DNA reads as TGTGCCAGCAGCCTGACTAGCGGGAGGGCGGGTAATGAGCAGTTCTTC.